A single TCR beta chain is shown here with its context. The sample carries other DNA sequences with the same CDR3. V was clipped by 1 base and J by 7 bases, with 10 bases between them. CDR1 and CDR2 from the germline V gene are SEHNR and FQNEAQ (reference sequence). This CDR3 is 14 amino acids long. All of the isolated RNA was reverse transcribed, so expressed TCRB transcripts were sequenced. Measured with immunoSEQ multiplex PCR; TCRdb has only the in-frame clones, and not every one. The sample includes approximately 470,000 clones, 30% seen only once; the top ten take almost 0.065%. This sample is part of a study of beta chain features in type 1 diabetes.

Material: naive CD4+ T cells from blood. The chain employs TRBV7-9 and TRBJ1-4; tentatively, D is TRBD1 (5 bases). The clonotype was recovered from a man aged 18 to 35 in good health. The CDR3 spells CASSLGQGGEKLFF. Written as DNA, the CDR3 is TGTGCCAGCAGCTTAGGGCAGGGAGGTGAAAAACTGTTTTTT.